Shown below are 26 T cell receptor beta chains from a single sample sequenced in a study of blood T cells in healthy people across ages. The second PCR ran roughly 6 to 11 cycles with a sample-barcoded 5' primer and J-beta primers. Each CDR3 protein is one row after TCRdb ran MiXCR on the 5' RACE reads. Of roughly 2 million distinct CDR3 sequences listed, roughly 52% were seen once; the top ten hold about 2.1%. Sequencing used blood. The receptors stem from a woman in her thirties or forties in good health.

In its sample, this clonotype was seen a few times. This chain uses TRBV28 with TRBJ2-7; 7 nucleotides agree with TRBD2. The germline V gene encodes CDR1 MDHEN and CDR2 SYDVKM. CDR3 length: 13 amino acids. The junction had 7 bases not matched to a gene; V was cut back by 5 bases and J by 6 bases. CDR3 residues: CASSPPSGGEQYF. Here the CDR3 DNA reads TGTGCCAGCAGTCCTCCCTCGGGGGGCGAGCAGTACTTC.

In this sample, this clonotype turned up a few times. This chain uses TRBV12-3 or TRBV12-4 with TRBJ2-6, with 8 bases lining up with TRBD1. J was trimmed by 0 bases and V by 6 bases; bases with no gene match: 7. This CDR3 is 17 amino acids long. The CDR3 nucleotides are TGTGCCAGCAGGAGAAGGACAGGGCACTCTGGGGCCAACGTCCTGACTTTC. As protein: CASRRRTGHSGANVLTF.

This chain links TRBV20-1 with TRBJ2-5; TRBD2 aligns across 8 bases. Germline loops: CDR1 DFQATT, CDR2 SNEGSKA (reference sequence). V was pared by 1 base and J by 4 bases, with 11 bases of the junction left unmatched. The CDR3 spans 16 residues. The CDR3 bases are TGCAGTGCTAGAGCTCTTGATCGGGGGGGTGGAGAGACCCAGTACTTC. It codes for CSARALDRGGGETQYF.

The V gene is TRBV9, the J gene TRBJ2-5; 9 nucleotides line up with TRBD1. CDR3 length: 17 residues. J lost 4 bases, V lost 3 bases, and 13 bases had no gene match. Germline V gene sequence: CDR1 SGDLS, CDR2 YYNGEE. Here the CDR3 reads CASSAGPGQGFRETQYF. Here the CDR3 DNA reads TGTGCCAGCAGCGCCGGGCCTGGACAGGGGTTCCGAGAGACCCAGTACTTC.

The chain carries TRBV15 and TRBJ2-5; 7 nucleotides line up with TRBD2. The J call is uncertain, as TRBJ2-7 better fits the DNA end. This CDR3 spans 14 amino acids. CDR1 and CDR2 (germline): LNHNV, YYDKDF (reference sequence). In nucleotides, the CDR3 is TGTGCCACCAGCAGAGTTTCGGGGGGCTACGAGCAGTACTTC. This encodes CATSRVSGGYEQYF.

This sequence joins TRBV27 and TRBJ2-7, with 10 bases lining up with TRBD1. Germline CDR1 reads MNHEY; CDR2 reads SMNVEV (reference sequence). Trimming took 5 bases from V and 5 from J; bases not matched to a gene: 9. The CDR3 loop spans 15 amino acids. The CDR3 region is CASSRPGQGIDEQYF. The CDR3 bases are TGTGCCAGCAGTAGACCGGGACAGGGGATCGACGAGCAGTACTTC.

This clonotype was counted a single time. The chain recombines TRBV7-9 with TRBJ1-4; D remains ambiguous. V dropped 5 bases and J dropped 6 bases, with 19 bases sitting between them. Germline CDR1 and CDR2: SEHNR and FQNEAQ (reference sequence). The CDR3 spans 16 residues. The CDR3 spells CASSPRGGELDEKLFF. The DNA for the CDR3 is TGTGCCAGCAGCCCTCGGGGTGGAGAATTGGATGAAAAACTGTTTTTT.

The genes are TRBV7-9 and TRBJ2-3; tentative D call: TRBD2 (6 bases). Deletions cut 0 bases from V and 7 bases from J, with 23 bases between. CDR3 size: 18 residues. Germline V gives CDR1 SEHNR, CDR2 FQNEAQ (reference sequence). CDR3 nucleotides: TGTGCCAGCAGCTTAGCACTAGCCCGGGACCGAGGGGCTAATACGCAGTATTTT. It encodes CASSLALARDRGANTQYF.

The CDR3 here is CASSQNTLRGKNIQYF. CDR3 DNA: TGTGCCAGCAGCCAAAATACCCTCCGGGGGAAAAACATTCAGTACTTC. This chain links TRBV14 with TRBJ2-4; TRBD2 is a possible D gene (6 bases). CDR3 length: 16 residues. Trimming left V 2 bases short and J 4 bases short, with 15 bases between. Germline CDR1 is SGHDN and CDR2 is FVKESK.

This clonotype occurred a few times. The chain joins TRBV7-9 to TRBJ2-1; TRBD2 matches 12 bases. This CDR3 is 19 amino acids long. V lost 4 bases and J lost 4; bases outside the gene matches: 14. CDR1 is SEHNR, CDR2 FQNEAQ, per germline (reference sequence). CDR3 nucleotides: TGTGCCAGCAGCTCTCGGGGGGCGTCTAGCGGGGGGGAGTACAATGAGCAGTTCTTC. Its translation is CASSSRGASSGGEYNEQFF.

The genes are TRBV5-1 and TRBJ1-1; 9 bases map to TRBD1. Germline trimming cut 5 bases from V and 5 bases from J; bases unmatched to any gene: 10. Germline V gene sequence: CDR1 SGHRS, CDR2 YFSETQ. CDR3 length equals 15 residues. The CDR3 region is CASRFFLGTGTEAFF. CDR3 nucleotides: TGCGCCAGCAGGTTCTTCCTCGGGACAGGGACTGAAGCTTTCTTT.

This chain uses TRBV9 with TRBJ2-5; maybe TRBD1 (5 bases). In germline, CDR1 is SGDLS, CDR2 YYNGEE. The V and J ends lost 2 bases and 11 bases respectively, with 19 bases between them. CDR3 size: 14 residues. The CDR3 spells CASSVDSSGMGQYF. As DNA, the CDR3 is TGTGCCAGCAGCGTCGACTCCTCAGGGATGGGGCAGTACTTC.

The chain employs TRBV2 and TRBJ1-1; a weak D match, TRBD1 (5 bases). V was shortened by 11 bases and J by 4 bases, with 17 bases between the two germline ends. CDR1 is SNHLY and CDR2 is FYNNEI in the germline V gene. This CDR3 has 13 residues. The CDR3 nucleotides are TGTGCCGGATCTACAGGTTTTGGCACTGAAGCTTTCTTT. Protein: CAGSTGFGTEAFF.

V gene TRBV7-3 combines with J gene TRBJ2-1; D remains ambiguous. The germline V and J ends were trimmed by 5 bases and 8 bases, with 19 bases remaining between them. The CDR3 totals 15 residues. Germline-derived CDR1 and CDR2 are SGHTA and FQGTGA. CDR3 nucleotides: TGTGCCAGCAGCGAGTCACCCGGGCAGTTTCATGAGCAGTTCTTC. Translation gives CASSESPGQFHEQFF. The entire variable domain, with the rest obtained from reference TRBV7-3 and TRBJ2-1, is as follows: GAGVSQTPSNKVTEKGKYVELRCDPISGHTALYWYRQSLGQGPEFLIYFQGTGAADDSGLPNDRFFAVRPEGSVSTLKIQRTERGDSAVYLCASSESPGQFHEQFFGPGTRLTVL.

This sequence joins TRBV6-2 or TRBV6-3 and TRBJ2-1; no firm D call. The V gene's germline CDR1 is MNHEY and CDR2 SVGEGT. This CDR3 spans 18 amino acids. V was shortened by 0 bases and J by 4 bases, with 19 bases between the two germline ends. The CDR3 here is CASSYSSLGPQTYNEQFF. The CDR3 bases are TGTGCCAGCAGTTACTCGAGTTTAGGACCGCAGACTTACAATGAGCAGTTCTTC.

V usage is TRBV25-1 and J usage is TRBJ2-7; D not certain. Trimming removed 8 bases at V and 4 bases at J, with 21 bases between. CDR3 size: 15 residues. CDR1 and CDR2 (germline): MGHDK, SYGVNS. CDR3 protein: CASGASGVLGYEQYF. The CDR3 coding sequence is TGTGCCAGCGGTGCTTCTGGGGTTCTAGGGTACGAGCAGTACTTC.

This chain joins TRBV5-6 and TRBJ2-5, with D perhaps TRBD1 (7 bases). Per germline, CDR1 SGHDT and CDR2 YYEEEE. V was clipped by 6 bases and J by 0 bases, with 15 bases between them. The CDR3 consists of 15 residues. CDR3 amino acids: CASTWRDRHQETQYF. CDR3 in DNA: TGTGCCAGCACGTGGAGGGACAGACACCAAGAGACCCAGTACTTC.

The chain has TRBV6-1 and TRBJ2-1; a possible D gene is TRBD2 (7 bases). Germline V gene sequence: CDR1 MNHNS, CDR2 SASEGT. The CDR3 runs 14 residues. Between the trimmed V and J ends, which lost 6 bases and 8 bases, there was a span of 17 bases. CDR3: CASSMRIGGDEQFF. The CDR3 coding sequence is TGTGCCAGCAGCATGAGGATAGGGGGGGATGAGCAGTTCTTC.

This clonotype was seen more than once but under ten times. V gene TRBV7-9 combines with J gene TRBJ1-2; D not resolved. Germline V gene sequence: CDR1 SEHNR, CDR2 FQNEAQ (reference sequence). Trimming removed 2 bases from V and 3 bases from J, with 7 bases in between. The CDR3 is 13 amino acids. DNA for the CDR3: TGTGCCAGCAGCTTACCCTTTTACTATGGCTACACCTTC. This codes for CASSLPFYYGYTF.

The V call is TRBV29-1, the J call TRBJ2-3, with 7 bases fitting TRBD2. The CDR3 runs 12 residues. Germline CDR1 SQVTM, CDR2 ANQGSEA. The CDR3 coding sequence is TGCAGTGGTAAAGCGGGGACAGATACGCAGTATTTT. It encodes CSGKAGTDTQYF.

The chain has TRBV10-3 and TRBJ2-3, with 13 bases aligning to TRBD2. The CDR3 runs to 17 residues. J gave up 4 bases and V 0 bases, and 4 bases lay outside the gene matches. Germline loops: CDR1 ENHRY, CDR2 SYGVKD. Written as DNA, the CDR3 is TGTGCCATCAGTGAGTCTATAGGACTAGCGGGGGCAGATACGCAGTATTTT. Its protein product is CAISESIGLAGADTQYF.

In its sample, this clonotype was seen a few times. The CDR3, as DNA: TGTGCCATCAGGGTTTCTAGCGGGCTACAAGAGACCCAGTACTTC. This gives the protein CAIRVSSGLQETQYF. V gene TRBV10-3 combines with J gene TRBJ2-5, with 8 bases lining up with TRBD2. The CDR3 is 15 residues long. V gave up 6 bases and J gave up 2 bases; unmatched junction bases: 8. Germline values: CDR1 ENHRY, CDR2 SYGVKD.

The table lists this clonotype with a few counts. This chain connects TRBV13 to TRBJ2-1, with TRBD1 matching 7 bases. CDR3 length: 13 amino acids. V gave up 5 bases and J gave up 8 bases; unmatched junction bases: 6. Germline V gives CDR1 PRHDT, CDR2 FYEKMQ (reference sequence). CDR3 sequence (DNA): TGTGCCAGCAGCCTTAAGGGGGCGGATGAGCAGTTCTTC. This translates into CASSLKGADEQFF.

A few counts support this clonotype. V gene TRBV7-3 combines with J gene TRBJ2-3, with 8 bases aligning to TRBD2. CDR1 is SGHTA, CDR2 FQGTGA, per germline. This CDR3 has 18 residues. The trim removed 1 base at V and 2 bases at J, leaving 11 bases unmatched. The CDR3 bases are TGTGCCAGCAGCTTAAGAGGACTAGCTTCAGGCGACACAGATACGCAGTATTTT. This sequence encodes CASSLRGLASGDTDTQYF. The variable domain in full, with the rest retrieved from reference TRBV7-3 and TRBJ2-3, is GAGVSQTPSNKVTEKGKYVELRCDPISGHTALYWYRQSLGQGPEFLIYFQGTGAADDSGLPNDRFFAVRPEGSVSTLKIQRTERGDSAVYLCASSLRGLASGDTDTQYFGPGTRLTVL.

The V and J genes are TRBV7-8 and TRBJ1-1; 8 nucleotides agree with TRBD1. The CDR3 is made up of 15 amino acids. With V trimmed by 5 bases and J by 1 base, 6 bases remained unmatched. Germline CDR1 reads SGHVS; CDR2 reads FQNEAQ. CDR3 sequence: CASSRWDRQNTEAFF. The CDR3 DNA reads as TGTGCCAGCAGCCGTTGGGACAGGCAGAACACTGAAGCTTTCTTT.

At least ten counts were recorded for this clonotype. V is TRBV29-1 and J is TRBJ2-6; D possibly matches TRBD1 or TRBD2 (5 bases each). This CDR3 comprises 13 residues. Germline V gene lookup returns CDR1 SQVTM and CDR2 ANQGSEA. Trimming left V 3 bases short and J 8 bases short, with 11 bases between. This CDR3 reads CSVDGTGTNVLTF. CDR3 nucleotides: TGCAGCGTTGACGGGACGGGCACCAACGTCCTGACTTTC.